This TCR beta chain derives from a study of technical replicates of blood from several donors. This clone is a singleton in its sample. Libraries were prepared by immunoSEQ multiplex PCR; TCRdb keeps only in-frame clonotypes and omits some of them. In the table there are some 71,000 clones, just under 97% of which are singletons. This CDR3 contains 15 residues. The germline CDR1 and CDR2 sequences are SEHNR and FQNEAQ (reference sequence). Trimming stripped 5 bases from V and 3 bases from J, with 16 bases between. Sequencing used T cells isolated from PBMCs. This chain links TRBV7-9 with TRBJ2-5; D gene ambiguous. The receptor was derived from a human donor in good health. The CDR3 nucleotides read TGTGCCAGCAGCCCTCCACGACCAGAGGAAGAGACCCAGTACTTC. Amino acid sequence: CASSPPRPEEETQYF.